This T cell receptor (beta chain) was obtained from a study of shared clonotypes between healthy human individuals (dated by TCRdb to 2020 to 2021). In terms of the full investigation: The cohort included a few men and a couple of women between 18 and 49 years of age. For each donor, CD4 naive and CD4 memory were each run on three plates, CD8 naive on two plates, and CD8 memory on one plate. Blood TCR repertoires of a handful of healthy adults were deeply sequenced to estimate repertoire size and the extent of clonotype sharing between individuals. To increase sequencing depth and limit assay-specific biases, TCR repertoire library preparation and sequencing were carried out by different laboratories using diverse techniques. Leukapheresis yielded between about 0.8 and 8.9 billion PBMCs per donor. Results the study describes overall, beyond this receptor: Compared with non-shared clonotypes, the clonotypes found in all four sorted-subset donors had higher generation probabilities. Rarefaction of sorted-subset datasets indicated incomplete sequencing despite the large sequencing depth. Sampling was restricted to blood, and TCR repertoires in tissues likely differ from the TCR repertoires found in blood. Pairwise subsampling led to the expectation that sequencing depth would affect the degree of clonotype sharing among donors. Estimated clonotype richness was generally larger for naive than for memory subsets. Because the study included a small number of donors, the genetic and exposure-history diversity represented was limited. Across a few donors, about 4.5% of naive CD4, roughly 3.4% of naive CD8, under 2.5% of memory CD4, and roughly 0.41% of memory CD8 clonotypes were shared.

CD8 naive samples consisted of CD45RO-negative cells that were positively selected for CCR7, yielding a CD45RA+CCR7+ population without TemRA cells. Healthy HIV-negative adults with no recently reported acute infections or vaccinations were included as donors. Every donor was a Caucasian adult residing in Nashville, Tennessee, USA. Blood was collected by leukapheresis, and PBMCs were isolated by Ficoll-Histopaque density gradient centrifugation and then cryopreserved in liquid nitrogen vapor phase. Analytical flow cytometry was used to check the purity and quantity of each magnetically sorted T cell population. Genomic DNA was isolated from each sorted fraction and quantified by UV absorbance on a Nanodrop 2000c. CDR1 and CDR2 were assigned from the germline V gene (reference sequence) as LNHDA and SQIVND. V was cut back by 5 bases and J by 3 bases, leaving a gap of 11 bases between them. Taken from cysteine to phenylalanine, the CDR3 has 13 residues. This entry keeps only the CDR3 DNA: 39 bases, framed from base 1.

TCR CDR3 regions were amplified from genomic DNA by multiplex PCR using the deep immunoSEQ assay. Genomic DNA extracted from each cell subset was distributed evenly over all wells of several immunoSEQ 96-well plates, and each plate served as one replicate. For sorted subsets, each replicate PCR was loaded with roughly 0.2 ug genomic DNA, equivalent to about 30,000 T cell genomes. The purified libraries were quantified using a Qubit 3.0 fluorometer, sized with a Bioanalyzer 2100, and then quantified again using the KAPA Library Quantification kit. Every immunoSEQ 96-well plate was sequenced on a separate single-read 150-cycle Illumina NextSeq 550 flow cell. For the original study's pipeline: Because the immunoSEQ output included only junctional sequences and no quality scores, the filtering could not be the same as the filtering used for full-length reads. Sequences were annotated with PyIR, a Python wrapper for IgBLAST v1.9, using IMGT germline references to assign V/J genes and CDR3. Any read was removed if the V/J assignment was weak (E-value above 1e-6), the CDR3 was missing, or the read contained stop codons, out-of-frame junctions, or ambiguous translated residues. V3J clonotypes were defined as sequences sharing an identical inferred V gene, J gene, and CDR3 amino acid sequence. Percentage overlap between repertoires was calculated by dividing the number of shared unique clonotypes by the size of the smaller repertoire. Richness of each repertoire was evaluated using RTK rarefaction, the Chao1 estimator, and Recon v2.1 estimates of unobserved clonotypes. For all TCRbeta clonotypes obtained by the gDNA method from several donors, generation probabilities were computed with OLGA. In TCRdb, the immuneACCESS table is reduced to in-frame sequences with V and J assigned. These tables do not hold every clone; where another copy was compared, an unresolved V gene accounts for under half, and the others remain unexplained. V, J and clone size derive from that table, while D and trimming were established from the DNA sequence. This sample is represented by hundreds of thousands of clones; 95% to 97% of them were singletons. Together, the top ten hold about 0.12% of the sample.

In regard to this clone: No cognate antigen has been identified for it. No quality values exist for individual bases; no much larger clone is one base distant.

Sample: naive CD8+ T cells sorted from blood. Interpreted using the paper, the cell subset or site label stands for: CD45RA+CCR7+. This sequence was found in a woman in her twenties or thirties in good health. The V and J segments used are TRBV19 and TRBJ2-7; there is no confident call for the D gene. The CDR3 sequence is CASSGPEYYEQYF. The sequenced DNA: TGTGCCAGTAGTGGTCCGGAGTACTACGAGCAGTACTTC.